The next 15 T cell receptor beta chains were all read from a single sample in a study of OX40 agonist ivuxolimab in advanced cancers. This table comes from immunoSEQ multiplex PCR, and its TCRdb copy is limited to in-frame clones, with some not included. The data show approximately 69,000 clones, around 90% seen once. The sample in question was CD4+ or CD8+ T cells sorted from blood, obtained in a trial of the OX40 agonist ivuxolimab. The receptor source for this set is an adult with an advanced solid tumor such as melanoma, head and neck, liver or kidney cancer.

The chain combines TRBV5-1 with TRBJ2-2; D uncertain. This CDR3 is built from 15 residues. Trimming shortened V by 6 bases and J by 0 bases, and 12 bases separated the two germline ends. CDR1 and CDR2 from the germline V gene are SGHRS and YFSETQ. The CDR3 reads CASTPPTPNTGELFF. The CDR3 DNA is TGCGCCAGCACCCCCCCGACACCGAACACCGGGGAGCTGTTTTTT.

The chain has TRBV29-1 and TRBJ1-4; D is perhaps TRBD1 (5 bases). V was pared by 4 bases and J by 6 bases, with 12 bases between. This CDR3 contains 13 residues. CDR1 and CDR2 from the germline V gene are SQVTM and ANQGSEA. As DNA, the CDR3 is TGCAGCGTTGGGAGGGGCATTGATGAAAAACTGTTTTTT. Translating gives CSVGRGIDEKLFF.

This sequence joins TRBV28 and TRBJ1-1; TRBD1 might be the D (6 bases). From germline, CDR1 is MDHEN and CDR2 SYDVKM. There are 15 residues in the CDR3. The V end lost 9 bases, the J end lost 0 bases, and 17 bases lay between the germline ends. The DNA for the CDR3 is TGTGCCAGTATAACAGGGACGACTTTGAACACTGAAGCTTTCTTT. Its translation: CASITGTTLNTEAFF.

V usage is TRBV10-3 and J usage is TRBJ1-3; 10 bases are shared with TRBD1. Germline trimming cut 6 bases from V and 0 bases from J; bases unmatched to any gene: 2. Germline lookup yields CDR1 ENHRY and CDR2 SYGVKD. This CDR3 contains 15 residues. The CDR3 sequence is CAIRRTGGSGNTIYF. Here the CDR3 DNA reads TGTGCCATCAGGAGGACAGGGGGCTCTGGAAACACCATATATTTT.

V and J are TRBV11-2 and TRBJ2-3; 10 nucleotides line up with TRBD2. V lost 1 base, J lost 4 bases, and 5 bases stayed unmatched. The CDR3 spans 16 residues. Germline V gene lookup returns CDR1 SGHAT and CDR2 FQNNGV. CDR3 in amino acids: CASSLVAGGGADTQYF. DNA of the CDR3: TGTGCCAGCAGCTTAGTAGCGGGAGGTGGTGCAGATACGCAGTATTTT. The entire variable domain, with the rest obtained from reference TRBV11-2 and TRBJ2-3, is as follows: EAGVAQSPRYKIIEKRQSVAFWCNPISGHATLYWYQQILGQGPKLLIQFQNNGVVDDSQLPKDRFSAERLKGVDSTLKIQPAKLEDSAVYLCASSLVAGGGADTQYFGPGTRLTVL.

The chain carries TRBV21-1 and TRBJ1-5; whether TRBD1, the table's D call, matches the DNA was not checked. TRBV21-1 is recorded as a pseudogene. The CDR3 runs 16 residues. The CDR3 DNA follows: TGTGCCAGCAGCAAATATTTCACCTCCAGAAGTCAGCCCCAGCATTTT. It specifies CASSKYFTSRSQPQHF.

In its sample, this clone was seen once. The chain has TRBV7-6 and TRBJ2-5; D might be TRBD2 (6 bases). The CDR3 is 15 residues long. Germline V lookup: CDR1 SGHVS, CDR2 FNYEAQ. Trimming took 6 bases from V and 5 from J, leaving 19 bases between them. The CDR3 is CASSLKRGREETQYF. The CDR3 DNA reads TGTGCCAGCAGTCTCAAGAGGGGCCGGGAGGAGACCCAGTACTTC.

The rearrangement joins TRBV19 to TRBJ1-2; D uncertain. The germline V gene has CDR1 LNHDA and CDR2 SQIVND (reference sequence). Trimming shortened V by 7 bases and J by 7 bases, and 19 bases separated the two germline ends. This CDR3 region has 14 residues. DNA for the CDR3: TGTGCCAGTACCCCCGGGCTCGAAAGGCGTGGCTACACCTTC. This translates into CASTPGLERRGYTF.

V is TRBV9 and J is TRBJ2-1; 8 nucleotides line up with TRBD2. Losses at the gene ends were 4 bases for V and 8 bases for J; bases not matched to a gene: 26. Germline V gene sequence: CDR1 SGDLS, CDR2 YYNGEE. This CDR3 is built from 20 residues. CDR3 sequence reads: CASSPAAGDNLIEGKDEQFF. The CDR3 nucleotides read TGTGCCAGCAGCCCTGCAGCGGGAGACAACCTCATAGAGGGAAAGGATGAGCAGTTCTTC.

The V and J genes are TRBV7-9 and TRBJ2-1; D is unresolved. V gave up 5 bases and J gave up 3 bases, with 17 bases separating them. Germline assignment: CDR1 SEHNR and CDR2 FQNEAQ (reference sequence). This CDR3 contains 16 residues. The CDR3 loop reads CASSPLLTPIYNEQFF. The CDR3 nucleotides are TGTGCCAGCAGCCCCCTCCTTACTCCCATCTACAATGAGCAGTTCTTC.

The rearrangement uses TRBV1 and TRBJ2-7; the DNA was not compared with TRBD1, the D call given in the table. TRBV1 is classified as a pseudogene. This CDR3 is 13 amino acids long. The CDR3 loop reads CTSSRQGGHQQYF. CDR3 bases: TGCACCAGCAGCAGACAGGGGGGGCATCAGCAGTACTTC.

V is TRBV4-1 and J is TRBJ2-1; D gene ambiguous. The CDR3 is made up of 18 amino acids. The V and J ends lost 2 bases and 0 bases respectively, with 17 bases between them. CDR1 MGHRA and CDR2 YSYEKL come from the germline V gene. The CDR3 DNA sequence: TGCGCCAGCAGCCAATACTCCGTTGGACGGAGCTCCTACAATGAGCAGTTCTTC. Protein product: CASSQYSVGRSSYNEQFF.

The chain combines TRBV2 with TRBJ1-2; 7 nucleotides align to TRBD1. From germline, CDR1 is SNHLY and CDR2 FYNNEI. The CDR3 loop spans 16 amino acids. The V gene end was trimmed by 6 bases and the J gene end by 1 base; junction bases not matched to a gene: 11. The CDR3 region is CASRAGTDRINYGYTF. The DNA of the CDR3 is TGTGCCAGCAGAGCCGGGACAGACCGAATTAACTATGGCTACACCTTC.

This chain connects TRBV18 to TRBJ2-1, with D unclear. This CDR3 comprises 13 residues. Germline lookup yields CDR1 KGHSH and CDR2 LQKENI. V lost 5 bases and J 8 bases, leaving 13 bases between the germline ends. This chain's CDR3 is CASSTYLADEQFF. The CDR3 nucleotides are TGTGCCAGCTCAACCTACTTGGCGGATGAGCAGTTCTTC. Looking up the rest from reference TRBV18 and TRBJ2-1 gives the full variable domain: NAGVMQNPRHLVRRRGQEARLRCSPMKGHSHVYWYRQLPEEGLKFMVYLQKENIIDESGMPKERFSAEFPKEGPSILRIQQVVRGDSAAYFCASSTYLADEQFFGPGTRLTVL.

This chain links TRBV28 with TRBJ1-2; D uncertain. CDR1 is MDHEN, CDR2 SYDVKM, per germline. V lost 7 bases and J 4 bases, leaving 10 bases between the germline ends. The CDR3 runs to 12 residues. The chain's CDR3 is CASTVGTYGYTF. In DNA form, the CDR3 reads TGTGCCAGCACAGTAGGAACCTATGGCTACACCTTC.